This T cell receptor beta chain originates from a study of blood T cells in healthy people across ages. Details on this clonotype: The junction shows a germline mismatch at one end, possibly a read error.

CDR3 length: 13 amino acids. CDR1 and CDR2 from the germline V gene are SGHVS and FQNEAQ. The authors ran a second PCR of about 6 to 11 cycles using a sample-barcoded 5' primer and a J-beta primer mix. MiXCR, run by TCRdb on the 5' RACE reads, gives a single entry per CDR3 protein. This repertoire shows roughly 1.9 million distinct CDR3 sequences, roughly two fifths found once; its top ten account for roughly 24%. This sequence was found in a human donor in good health. This sequence joins TRBV7-8 and TRBJ1-2, with TRBD1 matching 8 bases. Material: blood. CDR3 in amino acids: CASGSGGNYGYSF. In nucleotides, the CDR3 is TGTGCCAGCGGGTCAGGGGGCAACTATGGCTACAGCTTC.